The 31 T cell receptor beta chains given below trace back to one sample, sequenced in a study of CD8 T cells in ankylosing spondylitis. In TCRdb, the 5' RACE reads were re-called with MiXCR into one record per CDR3 protein. The table includes 200,000 or so distinct CDR3 sequences, roughly 24% detected once. Sequencing used blood, either unsorted or a sorted T cell fraction (not recorded which). These receptor sequences come from a male donor with ankylosing spondylitis or in good health (not recorded which).

This chain joins TRBV7-2 and TRBJ2-1; TRBD2 agrees at 11 bases. Trimming at V came to 4 bases and at J to 3 bases, leaving 2 bases not matched to a gene. CDR3 length: 15 residues. Germline V CDR1 and CDR2: SGHTA, FQGNSA. The DNA for the CDR3 is TGTGCCAGCAGCTCGACTAGCGGGGTCTACAATGAGCAGTTCTTC. Its translation: CASSSTSGVYNEQFF.

This clonotype was detected a few times. This chain connects TRBV20-1 to TRBJ2-1; 9 nucleotides agree with TRBD2. The germline V gene has CDR1 DFQATT and CDR2 SNEGSKA (reference sequence). V dropped 0 bases and J dropped 10; count of bases not matched to a gene: 13. The length of the CDR3 is 16 residues. Written as DNA, the CDR3 is TGCAGTGCTAGAGAACGGGTGGCGGGAGGGGTCCGGGAGCAGTTCTTC. Translated, it gives CSARERVAGGVREQFF.

In this sample, this clonotype turned up once. A much larger clone sits a single nucleotide away, making a read error possible. The chain links TRBV6-1 to TRBJ2-5, with 12 positions matching TRBD2. Germline V gene lookup returns CDR1 MNHNS and CDR2 SASEGT. This CDR3 is 16 amino acids long. The J segment lost 9 bases and the V segment lost 2 bases, leaving 10 bases of the junction unmatched. The CDR3 is CASSEWASGREEAQYF. CDR3 sequence (DNA): TGTGCCAGCAGTGAATGGGCTAGCGGGAGGGAGGAGGCCCAGTACTTC.

The chain combines TRBV20-1 with TRBJ2-1, with TRBD2 matching over 12 bases. Germline trimming cut 0 bases from V and 4 bases from J; bases unmatched to any gene: 13. This CDR3 has 19 residues. Germline-derived CDR1 and CDR2 are DFQATT and SNEGSKA (reference sequence). CDR3 nucleotides: TGCAGTGCTAGAGATATGACTAGCGGGAGTTCTTTAAATTACAATGAGCAGTTCTTC. It is translated as CSARDMTSGSSLNYNEQFF.

At least ten counts were recorded for this clonotype. The CDR3 DNA follows: TGCGCCAGCAGCTTGGGAGGTGCCACAGAAAAACTGTTTTTT. This codes for CASSLGGATEKLFF. The rearrangement joins TRBV5-1 to TRBJ1-4; D is unresolved. The germline gives CDR1 SGHRS, CDR2 YFSETQ. Trimming stripped 0 bases from V and 8 bases from J, with 11 bases between. The CDR3 is 14 amino acids.

This clonotype was found many times. The V and J genes are TRBV5-1 and TRBJ2-3, with 11 nucleotides matching TRBD2. Trimming removed 0 bases from V and 5 bases from J; junction bases left unmatched: 5. Germline lookup yields CDR1 SGHRS and CDR2 YFSETQ. This CDR3 has 16 residues. DNA for the CDR3: TGCGCCAGCAGCTTGGACGGGACTAGCGGCCTAGATACGCAGTATTTT. It encodes CASSLDGTSGLDTQYF.

This clonotype has ten or more counts. The chain is built from TRBV4-3 and TRBJ2-5, with D possibly matching TRBD1 (6 bases). Germline lookup yields CDR1 LGHNA and CDR2 YSLEER. Trimming removed 2 bases at V and 1 base at J, with 11 bases between. CDR3 length: 15 amino acids. CDR3 coding DNA: TGCGCCAGCAGCCAACAAACAGGGACCCAAGAGACCCAGTACTTC. Translating it yields CASSQQTGTQETQYF.

The chain joins TRBV29-1 to TRBJ1-2, with D hard to call. The ends were cut back, 7 bases at V and 2 bases at J, with 11 bases in the middle. Germline CDR1 SQVTM, CDR2 ANQGSEA. The CDR3 has 12 residues. CDR3 nucleotides: TGCAGCGGGCGGACGGAGAACTATGGCTACACCTTC. It codes for CSGRTENYGYTF.

This clonotype came up many times. This chain connects TRBV18 to TRBJ2-3, with D unresolved. Per germline, CDR1 KGHSH and CDR2 LQKENI. The V gene lost 3 bases and the J gene lost 0 bases, with 7 bases spanning the gap. The CDR3 extends over 14 amino acids. The CDR3 DNA reads TGTGCCAGCTCACCCGGGTTTAGCACAGATACGCAGTATTTT. This translates into CASSPGFSTDTQYF.

Points on this clonotype: This may arise from a read error, as a much more abundant clone is one base away. V usage is TRBV5-1 and J usage is TRBJ1-6; possible D gene TRBD1, 6 bases. The CDR3 contains 15 residues. Trimming pared 1 base from V and 7 bases from J, leaving 12 bases between. The germline V gene encodes CDR1 SGHRS and CDR2 YFSETQ. The CDR3 DNA is TGCGCCAGCAGCTTGTGGGACATAAAAAATTCACCCCTCCACTTT. The encoded protein is CASSLWDIKNSPLHF. The whole variable domain, filled in from reference TRBV5-1 and TRBJ1-6, reads KAGVTQTPRYLIKTRGQQVTLSCSPISGHRSVSWYQQTPGQGLQFLFEYFSETQRNKGNFPGRFSGRQFSNSRSEMNVSTLELGDSALYLCASSLWDIKNSPLHFGNGTRLTVT.

This clonotype was observed many times. The CDR3 DNA sequence: TGTGCCACCAGTGATTTGCTTTTTTATCCATTCTTCATGGGCAGCGATGGCTACACCTTC. Its translation is CATSDLLFYPFFMGSDGYTF. The gene calls are TRBV24-1 and TRBJ1-2; D gene ambiguous. The V and J ends lost 0 bases and 6 bases respectively, with 28 bases between them. The CDR3 spans 20 residues. The V gene's germline CDR1 is KGHDR and CDR2 SFDVKD.

The chain links TRBV6-1 to TRBJ2-2, with no clear D. The CDR3 runs 13 residues. V shed 5 bases and J shed 1 base, with 5 bases lying between them. Germline-derived CDR1 and CDR2 are MNHNS and SASEGT. For the CDR3, the DNA is TGTGCCAGCAGTATCAGGAACACCGGGGAGCTGTTTTTT. This gives the protein CASSIRNTGELFF.

This clonotype was observed many times. This rearrangement joins TRBV10-3 to TRBJ2-3, with a weak D call TRBD2 (5 bases). Looked up from germline, CDR1 is ENHRY and CDR2 is SYGVKD. The CDR3 extends over 15 amino acids. With 2 bases removed from V and 3 bases from J, the gap between germline ends came to 12 bases. The CDR3 spells CAISENPTGTDTQYF. The DNA for the CDR3 is TGTGCCATCAGTGAGAATCCCACGGGGACAGATACGCAGTATTTT.

This clonotype has at least ten counts. The chain couples TRBV28 to TRBJ2-5; 8 bases align to TRBD1. CDR1 is MDHEN and CDR2 is SYDVKM in the germline V gene. The CDR3 extends over 15 amino acids. V shed 3 bases and J 2 bases; nucleotides not matched to a gene: 5. The CDR3 protein is CASSFFGQGQETQYF. The DNA for the CDR3 is TGTGCCAGCAGTTTTTTCGGACAGGGTCAAGAGACCCAGTACTTC.

This clonotype has only a few counts. The V call is TRBV20-1, the J call TRBJ1-2; D is unresolved. CDR1 is DFQATT, CDR2 SNEGSKA, per germline (reference sequence). The length of the CDR3 is 13 residues. The V and J ends lost 6 bases and 4 bases respectively, with 15 bases between them. CDR3 in amino acids: CSAPGGLSYGYTF. The CDR3 DNA follows: TGCAGTGCCCCCGGCGGATTATCCTATGGCTACACCTTC.

This clonotype came up many times. The chain combines TRBV5-1 with TRBJ2-1; 12 bases are a match to TRBD2. The CDR3 loop spans 16 amino acids. V lost 4 bases, J lost 4 bases, and 6 bases stayed unmatched. Per germline, CDR1 SGHRS and CDR2 YFSETQ. The CDR3 DNA sequence: TGCGCCAGCAGCGCGGCTAGCGGGAGGGAATACAATGAGCAGTTCTTC. It is translated as CASSAASGREYNEQFF.

The chain employs TRBV27 and TRBJ1-5; D is ambiguous. V shed 0 bases and J shed 0 bases, with 18 bases lying between them. Per germline, CDR1 MNHEY and CDR2 SMNVEV (reference sequence). This CDR3 has 19 residues. DNA of the CDR3: TGTGCCAGCAGTTTATCGATTTTTGTACAGCATAATAGCAATCAGCCCCAGCATTTT. Amino acid sequence: CASSLSIFVQHNSNQPQHF.

The chain combines TRBV20-1 with TRBJ1-4; maybe TRBD1 (5 bases). Trimming took off 6 bases at V and 9 bases at J, with 26 bases between the two ends. The CDR3 sequence is 16 residues long. CDR1 DFQATT and CDR2 SNEGSKA come from the germline V gene (reference sequence). The CDR3 DNA sequence: TGCAGTGCCAGTACTGCCGGAGTGGGGCGGGGGAAAAAACTGTTTTTT. The encoded protein is CSASTAGVGRGKKLFF.

The chain is built from TRBV20-1 and TRBJ2-1; 8 nucleotides line up with TRBD2. This CDR3 spans 13 amino acids. The germline CDR1 and CDR2 sequences are DFQATT and SNEGSKA (reference sequence). The V and J ends lost 6 bases and 3 bases, in that order; junction bases with no gene match: 4. Written as DNA, the CDR3 is TGCAGTGCCCTGGGACTAGGCTACAATGAGCAGTTCTTC. Protein: CSALGLGYNEQFF.

This clonotype was observed many times. The J gene is TRBJ1-6, the V gene TRBV21-1; the DNA was not compared with TRBD1, the D call given in the table. TRBV21-1 corresponds to a pseudogene. The CDR3 contains 16 residues. CDR3 in amino acids: CASTPRGAHYNSPLHF. As DNA, the CDR3 is TGTGCCAGCACCCCTCGGGGGGCACACTATAATTCACCCCTCCACTTT.

This clonotype was observed at least ten times. The chain carries TRBV28 and TRBJ1-6, with unresolved D. The CDR3 runs to 14 residues. Germline CDR1 and CDR2: MDHEN and SYDVKM. The germline V and J ends were trimmed by 5 bases and 8 bases, with 13 bases remaining between them. The CDR3 nucleotides are TGTGCCAGCAGTACTCTCCAAAAGGATTCACCCCTCCACTTT. This codes for CASSTLQKDSPLHF.

V usage is TRBV5-1 and J usage is TRBJ2-1, with TRBD1 matching 7 bases. V gave up 0 bases and J gave up 3 bases; unmatched junction bases: 9. Germline loops: CDR1 SGHRS, CDR2 YFSETQ. This CDR3 contains 17 residues. The CDR3 protein is CASSLVKAGGSYNEQFF. The CDR3 DNA reads TGCGCCAGCAGCTTGGTTAAGGCAGGGGGAAGCTACAATGAGCAGTTCTTC.

This clonotype was observed at least ten times. This rearrangement joins TRBV4-3 to TRBJ2-3; D could derive from TRBD1 or TRBD2 (5 bases each). The CDR3 extends over 15 amino acids. V was clipped by 0 bases and J by 4 bases, with 11 bases between them. The germline V gene has CDR1 LGHNA and CDR2 YSLEER. The DNA of the CDR3 is TGCGCCAGCAGCCAAGAGAGAGGGGCCGCAGATACGCAGTATTTT. This gives the protein CASSQERGAADTQYF.

This clonotype was counted many times. This chain joins TRBV5-1 and TRBJ2-5; 10 bases fit TRBD2. The CDR3 contains 16 residues. Germline loops: CDR1 SGHRS, CDR2 YFSETQ. The trim removed 3 bases at V and 5 bases at J, leaving 10 bases unmatched. The CDR3 nucleotides are TGCGCCAGCAGCTCCGGGCTAGCGGGAGAGTACGAGACCCAGTACTTC. The encoded protein is CASSSGLAGEYETQYF.

In its sample, this clonotype was seen a few times. The chain carries TRBV20-1 and TRBJ2-4; D gene ambiguous. V was shortened by 6 bases and J by 2 bases, with 11 bases between the two germline ends. The length of the CDR3 is 13 residues. Germline V lookup: CDR1 DFQATT, CDR2 SNEGSKA (reference sequence). CDR3 nucleotide sequence: TGCAGTGCCCGGCCGGGTACCAAAAACATTCAGTACTTC. It codes for CSARPGTKNIQYF.

This clonotype turned up a few times. This sequence joins TRBV9 and TRBJ2-5; 14 bases match TRBD2. With 3 bases clipped from V and 1 base from J, the junction kept 5 bases outside the gene matches. The CDR3 runs to 17 residues. Looked up from germline, CDR1 is SGDLS and CDR2 is YYNGEE. CDR3 in amino acids: CASSAGLAGASQETQYF. CDR3 sequence (DNA): TGTGCCAGCAGCGCGGGACTAGCGGGAGCCAGCCAAGAGACCCAGTACTTC.

This clonotype was detected ten times or more. The chain employs TRBV6-1 and TRBJ1-1; D call uncertain. The germline CDR1 and CDR2 sequences are MNHNS and SASEGT. Trimming shortened V by 7 bases and J by 1 base, and 10 bases separated the two germline ends. This CDR3 is 13 amino acids long. Here the CDR3 DNA reads TGTGCCAGCAAAAGGTCCGGGAACACTGAAGCTTTCTTT. Its protein product is CASKRSGNTEAFF.

This clonotype was observed at least ten times. The J gene is TRBJ1-3, the V gene TRBV5-1; TRBD1 is a possible D gene (6 bases). Germline V gives CDR1 SGHRS, CDR2 YFSETQ. V was clipped by 4 bases and J by 1 base, with 9 bases between them. The CDR3 is 14 amino acids. The CDR3 reads CASSPGQSGNTIYF. The CDR3 nucleotides are TGCGCCAGCAGCCCAGGACAGTCTGGAAACACCATATATTTT.

The chain couples TRBV11-2 to TRBJ2-5, with no clear D. The CDR3 sequence is 15 residues long. Germline-derived CDR1 and CDR2 are SGHAT and FQNNGV. V was cut by 0 bases and J by 1 base, with 9 bases left in between. In DNA, the CDR3 is TGTGCCAGCAGCTTAGACTACGGAACCCAAGAGACCCAGTACTTC. Translating it yields CASSLDYGTQETQYF. Looking up the rest from reference TRBV11-2 and TRBJ2-5 gives the full variable domain: EAGVAQSPRYKIIEKRQSVAFWCNPISGHATLYWYQQILGQGPKLLIQFQNNGVVDDSQLPKDRFSAERLKGVDSTLKIQPAKLEDSAVYLCASSLDYGTQETQYFGPGTRLLVL.

The chain links TRBV20-1 to TRBJ2-2, with D perhaps given as TRBD1 or TRBD2 (6 bases each). The V gene lost 3 bases and the J gene lost 2 bases, with 16 bases spanning the gap. The germline CDR1 and CDR2 sequences are DFQATT and SNEGSKA (reference sequence). This CDR3 is built from 16 residues. The CDR3, as DNA: TGCAGTGCTAGGGAACGGGGGCGCGTAAACACCGGGGAGCTGTTTTTT. As protein: CSARERGRVNTGELFF.

The gene calls are TRBV5-1 and TRBJ2-7; 11 positions agree with TRBD2. V was clipped by 3 bases and J by 4 bases; unmatched bases: 3. Germline V lookup: CDR1 SGHRS, CDR2 YFSETQ. The CDR3 has 14 amino acids. The CDR3 protein is CASSWGTSGYEQYF. DNA of the CDR3: TGCGCCAGCAGCTGGGGGACTAGCGGATACGAGCAGTACTTC.